A single sample is the source of the 14 T cell receptor beta chains below, sequenced in a study of shared clonotypes between healthy human individuals. This table comes from immunoSEQ multiplex PCR, and its TCRdb copy is limited to in-frame clones, with some not included. The sample holds nearly 1,000,000 clones, less than 85% seen once. The sequencing input was memory CD4+ T cells sorted from blood. The subset denotes: CD45RA-negative fraction. The receptor source for this set is a man aged 18 to 30 in good health.

This clone was picked up a small number of times. Distinct nucleotide sequences in the sample also encode this CDR3. The V and J genes are TRBV7-2 and TRBJ2-7, with 8 positions matching TRBD1. The trim removed 5 bases at V and 0 bases at J, leaving 3 bases unmatched. The CDR3 totals 14 residues. The germline V gene encodes CDR1 SGHTA and CDR2 FQGNSA. The CDR3 DNA reads TGTGCCAGCAGCCGGACAGGGAGCTCCTACGAGCAGTACTTC. Protein sequence: CASSRTGSSYEQYF.

This clone appeared a single time. The chain has TRBV10-3 and TRBJ1-5; 7 bases fit TRBD1. V was clipped by 3 bases and J by 6 bases; unmatched bases: 5. The CDR3 extends over 14 amino acids. Germline CDR1 is ENHRY and CDR2 is SYGVKD. DNA of the CDR3: TGTGCCATCAGTGATTTCTCAGGGGGTCAGCCCCAGCATTTT. Its translation is CAISDFSGGQPQHF.

The CDR3 region has the DNA TGCGCCAGCAGTGAGCTGGCAACATCCTACAATGAGCAGTTCTTC. Translation gives CASSELATSYNEQFF. The chain combines TRBV10-1 with TRBJ2-1; D is unresolved. The CDR3 sequence is 15 residues long. CDR1 WNHNN and CDR2 SYGVQD come from the germline V gene (reference sequence). V was pared by 2 bases and J by 1 base, with 9 bases between.

This chain links TRBV30 with TRBJ2-1; no clear D. The CDR3 sequence is 12 residues long. Trimming removed 3 bases from V and 8 bases from J, with 11 bases in between. The germline V gene encodes CDR1 GTSNPN and CDR2 SVGIG (reference sequence). The CDR3 coding sequence is TGTGCCTGGAGGGTGAATGGCTATGAGCAGTTCTTC. Its protein is CAWRVNGYEQFF.

The chain carries TRBV7-9 and TRBJ1-2; 10 nucleotides agree with TRBD1. The germline CDR1 and CDR2 sequences are SEHNR and FQNEAQ (reference sequence). The CDR3 extends over 16 amino acids. Trimming at V came to 4 bases and at J to 3 bases, leaving 8 bases not matched to a gene. CDR3 region: CASSSTDRGVHYGYTF. The CDR3 region has the DNA TGTGCCAGCAGCTCGACGGACAGGGGGGTTCACTATGGCTACACCTTC.

This clone was seen once. The CDR3 loop is CATDREGEKLFF. CDR3 nucleotide sequence: TGTGCCACGGACAGGGAAGGGGAAAAACTGTTTTTT. The genes are TRBV2 and TRBJ1-4; 8 bases match TRBD1. The trim removed 10 bases at V and 8 bases at J, leaving 6 bases unmatched. CDR3 length: 12 residues. From germline, CDR1 is SNHLY and CDR2 FYNNEI.

The V gene is TRBV7-9, the J gene TRBJ1-6; D gene unclear. CDR3 length: 15 amino acids. The ends were cut back, 1 base at V and 10 bases at J, with 14 bases in the middle. From germline, CDR1 is SEHNR and CDR2 FQNEAQ (reference sequence). CDR3 protein: CASSLDLRPASPLHF. The CDR3 nucleotides are TGTGCCAGCAGCTTAGATCTGCGGCCGGCCTCACCCCTCCACTTT. Complete variable domain (other parts from reference TRBV7-9 and TRBJ1-6): DTGVSQNPRHKITKRGQNVTFRCDPISEHNRLYWYRQTLGQGPEFLTYFQNEAQLEKSRLLSDRFSAERPKGSFSTLEIQRTEQGDSAMYLCASSLDLRPASPLHFGNGTRLTVT.

In this sample, this clone turned up a few times. The chain uses TRBV5-4 and TRBJ1-4; TRBD1 might be the D (6 bases). The V gene lost 4 bases and the J gene lost 8 bases, with 15 bases spanning the gap. This CDR3 region has 14 residues. Germline V gene data show CDR1 as SGHNT and CDR2 as YYREEE (reference sequence). The DNA for the CDR3 is TGTGCCAGCAGCCCCCAGGGGTTGGAAGAAAAACTGTTTTTT. Its translation: CASSPQGLEEKLFF.

With respect to this clone: The same CDR3 is also encoded by other DNA sequences in this sample. This chain joins TRBV30 and TRBJ2-7; 9 nucleotides align to TRBD1. J was trimmed by 7 bases and V by 5 bases; bases with no gene match: 6. This CDR3 region has 12 residues. The germline CDR1 and CDR2 sequences are GTSNPN and SVGIG (reference sequence). The CDR3, as DNA: TGTGCCTGGTCCGGGACAGGGAGAGAGCAGTACTTC. Translated: CAWSGTGREQYF.

The chain recombines TRBV10-3 with TRBJ1-1; D might be TRBD1 (5 bases). CDR1 and CDR2 (germline): ENHRY, SYGVKD. There are 13 residues in the CDR3. The ends were cut back, 7 bases at V and 5 bases at J, with 14 bases in the middle. For the CDR3, the DNA is TGTGCCATCACAGCCGGGGGGAGGACTGAAGCTTTCTTT. As protein: CAITAGGRTEAFF.

The rearrangement uses TRBV6-1 and TRBJ2-7, with D perhaps TRBD1 or TRBD2 (5 bases each). Germline-derived CDR1 and CDR2 are MNHNS and SASEGT. The CDR3 has 13 residues. Trimming took 5 bases from V and 6 from J, leaving 14 bases between them. As DNA, the CDR3 is TGTGCCAGCAGTCCCACCCTGGGGACCGAGCAGTACTTC. Its translation: CASSPTLGTEQYF.

The chain employs TRBV2 and TRBJ1-1; D is uncertain. The V end lost 1 base, the J end lost 0 bases, and 9 bases lay between the germline ends. Germline V gene data show CDR1 as SNHLY and CDR2 as FYNNEI. The CDR3 covers 15 residues. The CDR3 reads CASSEDLVMNTEAFF. The CDR3 DNA is TGTGCCAGCAGTGAAGACCTCGTGATGAACACTGAAGCTTTCTTT.

The V and J genes are TRBV7-3 and TRBJ2-1; 9 nucleotides line up with TRBD2. The CDR3 spans 15 residues. Germline V gene lookup returns CDR1 SGHTA and CDR2 FQGTGA. The V gene end was trimmed by 2 bases and the J gene end by 6 bases; junction bases not matched to a gene: 5. The CDR3 sequence is CASSLSAGGTNEQFF. The CDR3 DNA is TGTGCCAGCAGCTTATCAGCGGGGGGTACCAATGAGCAGTTCTTC.

The chain joins TRBV7-2 to TRBJ2-2; TRBD2 is a possible D gene (6 bases). This CDR3 has 15 amino acids. V dropped 4 bases and J dropped 3 bases, with 12 bases sitting between them. Per germline, CDR1 SGHTA and CDR2 FQGNSA. CDR3 protein: CASSSRDFYTGELFF. The CDR3 DNA reads TGTGCCAGCAGCTCGCGGGACTTCTACACCGGGGAGCTGTTTTTT.